This T cell receptor beta chain emerged from a study of cytomegalovirus exposure and HLA in healthy donors. This PCR relied on a set of 60 Vbeta primers and 13 Jbeta primers. Profiling relied on immunoSEQ multiplex PCR, and the TCRdb table lists in-frame clones only, not all of them. The repertoire holds around 110,000 clones, with 73% as singletons. Of note for this clone: The junction does not match germline at one end; this may be a read error.

Germline V gene lookup returns CDR1 WNHNN and CDR2 SYGVQD (reference sequence). This CDR3 region has 14 residues. The sample consisted of PBMCs. The source is a man aged 25 to 45 in good health and CMV-seronegative. The chain has TRBV10-1 and TRBJ2-6, with D uncertain. CDR3 region: CASGDNSGANVLTF. In DNA form, the CDR3 reads TGCGCCAGCGGTGATAACTCTGGGGCCAACGTCCTGACTTTC.